The clone carrying this T cell receptor (beta chain) was seen at least ten times. The sample comes from a study of T cells in Graves' hyperthyroidism and ophthalmopathy. Diagnostic decisions used clinical symptoms, serum thyroxine and TRAb, thyroid ultrasound and orbital computed tomography. V lost 1 base and J lost 0, with 18 bases in between. The CDR3 contains 18 residues. The germline V gene encodes CDR1 LGHNA and CDR2 YNFKEQ. Regions amplified from RNA transcripts were the TCR beta CDR3 regions. HTBI primers drove first-round RT-PCR of the TCR CDR3. MiXCR was run by TCRdb on the multiplex PCR reads, yielding one entry per CDR3 protein. The repertoire holds roughly 160,000 distinct CDR3 sequences, with 9.4% as singletons.

Input material: blood. This chain links TRBV4-2 with TRBJ1-1; D unclear. The TCR sequence derives from a woman younger than 35 with Graves' hyperthyroidism that later progressed to Graves' ophthalmopathy. CDR3 coding DNA: TGTGCCAGCAGCCAAGGGGTGGGCAGGCGCCAGATGAACACTGAAGCTTTCTTT. Encoded protein: CASSQGVGRRQMNTEAFF.